Sequencing of this T cell receptor beta chain was carried out in a study of T cell responses to AZD1222 COVID-19 vaccine. The CDR3 length is 12 residues. In germline, CDR1 is LNHDA, CDR2 SQIVND (reference sequence). Trimming cost V 7 bases and J 4 bases, with 5 bases left between them. Assay used: immunoSEQ multiplex PCR; TCRdb lists only in-frame clones, some missing. Seen here are 60,000 to 75,000 clones, approximately 82% observed once, and the top ten hold 20%. This clone is a singleton in its sample. The V gene is TRBV19, the J gene TRBJ2-6; D is uncertain. The input for sequencing was peripheral blood, taken on day 0 of AZD1222 vaccination. This sequence was found in an adult in good health. CDR3 sequence (DNA): TGTGCCAGTAAGACCGGGGCCAACGTCCTGACTTTC. As protein: CASKTGANVLTF. Full variable domain (rest looked up from reference TRBV19 and TRBJ2-6): DGGITQSPKYLFRKEGQNVTLSCEQNLNHDAMYWYRQDPGQGLRLIYYSQIVNDFQKGDIAEGYSVSREKKESFPLTVTSAQKNPTAFYLCASKTGANVLTFGAGSRLTVL.